These 30 T cell receptor beta chains came from one sample sequenced in a study of control samples from healthy donors and cancer patients. Assay: immunoSEQ multiplex PCR; the TCRdb copy retains only in-frame clones and omits some. In the table there are 150,000 or so clones, over 90% of which are singletons. Sequencing was performed on blood. The receptors were gathered from a middle-aged man in good health.

The V and J genes are TRBV5-1 and TRBJ1-1; possible D gene TRBD1, 6 bases. The germline CDR1 and CDR2 sequences are SGHRS and YFSETQ. V lost 3 bases to trimming and J lost 0 bases, with 12 bases between them. The CDR3 has 15 residues. For the CDR3, the DNA is TGCGCCAGCAGCTCCGGACAGACCATGAACACTGAAGCTTTCTTT. Translation gives CASSSGQTMNTEAFF.

The V call is TRBV19, the J call TRBJ1-1; D remains ambiguous. CDR1 and CDR2 from the germline V gene are LNHDA and SQIVND (reference sequence). The germline V and J ends were trimmed by 6 bases and 0 bases, with 11 bases remaining between them. This CDR3 is 14 amino acids long. CDR3 loop: CASSQTSMNTEAFF. The CDR3 region has the DNA TGTGCCAGTAGCCAGACATCTATGAACACTGAAGCTTTCTTT.

The rearrangement uses TRBV27 and TRBJ1-1, with TRBD1 matching 7 bases. Per the germline V gene, CDR1 is MNHEY and CDR2 is SMNVEV (reference sequence). CDR3 length equals 14 residues. The J segment lost 4 bases and the V segment lost 6 bases, leaving 8 bases of the junction unmatched. The CDR3 coding sequence is TGTGCCAGCAGGAATTACAGGGGAGGCACTGAAGCTTTCTTT. This sequence encodes CASRNYRGGTEAFF.

This clone was seen just once. V usage is TRBV24-1 and J usage is TRBJ2-1, with TRBD2 matching over 7 bases. J gave up 8 bases and V 1 base, and 10 bases lay outside the gene matches. The CDR3 totals 16 residues. CDR1 is KGHDR and CDR2 is SFDVKD in the germline V gene. In DNA, the CDR3 is TGTGCCACCAGTGATTTAAGGTCGGAGGGGAGGGATGAGCAGTTCTTC. This translates into CATSDLRSEGRDEQFF.

For this clone: The same CDR3 also results from other DNA sequences found in this sample. CDR3 loop: CASSPGGLNTEAFF. CDR3 DNA: TGTGCCAGCAGTCCAGGGGGCTTGAACACTGAAGCTTTCTTT. The J gene is TRBJ1-1, the V gene TRBV6-5; 8 nucleotides align to TRBD1. Germline CDR1 reads MNHEY; CDR2 reads SVGAGI. The CDR3 loop spans 14 amino acids. Trimming cost V 5 bases and J 0 bases; bases outside gene matches: 2.

The CDR3 is CASSESGLAGEGTQYF. Here the CDR3 DNA reads TGTGCCAGCAGTGAATCGGGACTAGCGGGAGAAGGTACGCAGTATTTT. This chain links TRBV2 with TRBJ2-3; 14 bases line up with TRBD2. The CDR3 extends over 16 amino acids. Germline loops: CDR1 SNHLY, CDR2 FYNNEI. V lost 2 bases and J lost 8; bases outside the gene matches: 6.

This sequence joins TRBV10-3 and TRBJ2-7; the D gene is possibly TRBD2 (6 bases). The germline V and J ends were trimmed by 3 bases and 4 bases, with 13 bases remaining between them. Germline lookup yields CDR1 ENHRY and CDR2 SYGVKD. There are 14 residues in the CDR3. Here the CDR3 reads CAISDSKEGYEQYF. DNA for the CDR3: TGTGCCATCAGTGACAGCAAGGAGGGGTACGAGCAGTACTTC.

The chain couples TRBV9 to TRBJ2-5, with 10 bases identical to TRBD2. The germline V gene encodes CDR1 SGDLS and CDR2 YYNGEE. The CDR3 loop spans 18 amino acids. V was pared by 0 bases and J by 4 bases, with 12 bases of the junction left unmatched. CDR3 bases: TGTGCCAGCAGCGTAGGGCTAGCGGGAGTGAGGGCCGGAGAGACCCAGTACTTC. It encodes CASSVGLAGVRAGETQYF.

The V gene is TRBV18, the J gene TRBJ2-2, with unresolved D. V lost 6 bases and J lost 7, with 12 bases in between. The V gene's germline CDR1 is KGHSH and CDR2 LQKENI. This CDR3 is 13 amino acids long. This CDR3 reads CASSHSTVGELFF. The CDR3 region has the DNA TGTGCCAGCTCCCACTCCACCGTCGGGGAGCTGTTTTTT.

The chain combines TRBV12-3 or TRBV12-4 with TRBJ2-5; D may be TRBD1 or TRBD2 (5 bases each). The CDR3 sequence is 13 residues long. V was trimmed by 3 bases and J by 1 base, leaving 6 bases between them. The DNA of the CDR3 is TGTGCCAGCAGTTTTGGGGGCCAAGAGACCCAGTACTTC. Translation: CASSFGGQETQYF.

The chain is built from TRBV6-4 and TRBJ2-6, with no clear D. The V end was cut by 9 bases, the J end by 0 bases, with 6 bases between. This CDR3 has 13 residues. In germline, CDR1 is MRHNA, CDR2 SNTAGT. The CDR3 reads CARASSGANVLTF. Here the CDR3 DNA reads TGTGCCAGGGCTTCCTCTGGGGCCAACGTCCTGACTTTC.

This clone appeared once. The chain employs TRBV28 and TRBJ2-1; either TRBD1 or TRBD2 may fit D (5 bases each). The CDR3 totals 15 residues. In germline, CDR1 is MDHEN, CDR2 SYDVKM. V was shortened by 4 bases and J by 3 bases, with 13 bases between the two germline ends. CDR3 coding DNA: TGTGCCAGCAGTTGGATGGGACGGATCTACAATGAGCAGTTCTTC. Its protein is CASSWMGRIYNEQFF.

The rearrangement joins TRBV4-1 to TRBJ2-5; no reliable D call. CDR3 length: 13 amino acids. Germline loops: CDR1 MGHRA, CDR2 YSYEKL. The V end was cut by 4 bases, the J end by 5 bases, with 11 bases between. CDR3 in amino acids: CASSPTLGETQYF. CDR3 bases: TGCGCCAGCAGCCCTACATTGGGGGAGACCCAGTACTTC.

CDR3 DNA sequence: TGCGCCAGCAGTGAAAGTCAGGACAGGGTGACTTTCTTT. The encoded protein is CASSESQDRVTFF. The chain joins TRBV10-1 to TRBJ1-1; 8 bases fit TRBD1. Per germline, CDR1 WNHNN and CDR2 SYGVQD (reference sequence). This CDR3 has 13 residues. Trimming at V came to 3 bases and at J to 12 bases, leaving 9 bases not matched to a gene.

This clone has only one observation. The V call is TRBV24-1, the J call TRBJ1-5; unclear D gene. V was trimmed by 4 bases and J by 3 bases, leaving 12 bases between them. The CDR3 totals 15 residues. CDR1 and CDR2 (germline): KGHDR, SFDVKD. CDR3 DNA: TGTGCCACCAGTGACCCCCTGGGAGCCAATCAGCCCCAGCATTTT. Its translation: CATSDPLGANQPQHF.

CDR3 coding DNA: TGTGCCAGCAGCCCCCACGGCAATGAGCAGTTCTTC. This codes for CASSPHGNEQFF. The chain joins TRBV3-1 (or the pseudogene TRBV3-2) to TRBJ2-1, with no clear D. From germline, CDR1 is LGHDT and CDR2 YNNKEL (reference sequence). With 4 bases removed from V and 6 bases from J, the gap between germline ends came to 7 bases. The CDR3 is 12 amino acids.

This clone was seen only once. The chain couples TRBV5-8 to TRBJ2-3; D gene ambiguous. Trimming stripped 0 bases from V and 1 base from J, with 6 bases between. Germline V gene sequence: CDR1 SGHTS, CDR2 YDEGEE. The CDR3 has 14 amino acids. The CDR3 here is CASSLEIGTDTQYF. The CDR3 nucleotides read TGTGCCAGCAGCTTGGAAATCGGCACAGATACGCAGTATTTT. Full variable domain (remainder filled in from reference TRBV5-8 and TRBJ2-3): EAGVTQSPTHLIKTRGQQATLRCSPISGHTSVYWYQQALGLGLQFLLWYDEGEERNRGNFPPRFSGRQFPNYSSELNVNALELEDSALYLCASSLEIGTDTQYFGPGTRLTVL.

V usage is TRBV18 and J usage is TRBJ2-3; 7 bases are shared with TRBD2. The CDR3 is 14 amino acids. Germline CDR1 and CDR2: KGHSH and LQKENI. After removal of 4 bases from V and 2 bases from J, the junction contained 3 bases not matched to a gene. CDR3 loop: CASSRLAATDTQYF. DNA of the CDR3: TGTGCCAGCTCACGGCTAGCGGCCACAGATACGCAGTATTTT.

The J gene is TRBJ1-3, the V gene TRBV7-9; D gene ambiguous. Germline assignment: CDR1 SEHNR and CDR2 FQNEAQ (reference sequence). The CDR3 is 15 amino acids. Trimming removed 1 base at V and 0 bases at J, with 7 bases between. The CDR3 spells CASSLVLSSGNTIYF. In nucleotides, the CDR3 is TGTGCCAGCAGCTTAGTGTTATCCTCTGGAAACACCATATATTTT.

The V gene is TRBV3-1 (or the pseudogene TRBV3-2), the J gene TRBJ1-3; 7 bases align to TRBD1. Trimming at V came to 5 bases and at J to 0 bases, leaving 7 bases not matched to a gene. CDR3 length equals 16 residues. Germline CDR1 LGHDT, CDR2 YNNKEL (reference sequence). In nucleotides, the CDR3 is TGTGCCAGCAGCACGGGACAGCTCGTCTCTGGAAACACCATATATTTT. Translation gives CASSTGQLVSGNTIYF.

This rearrangement joins TRBV6-5 to TRBJ2-1; D call uncertain. Germline loops: CDR1 MNHEY, CDR2 SVGAGI. This CDR3 has 14 residues. Trimming removed 7 bases from V and 3 bases from J, with 13 bases in between. DNA for the CDR3: TGTGCCAGCACCCTAGTGGCCGGCTACAATGAGCAGTTCTTC. It encodes CASTLVAGYNEQFF.

CDR3 region: CASHLGRWDNQPQHF. The CDR3 DNA is TGTGCCAGCCACCTGGGGAGGTGGGACAATCAGCCCCAGCATTTT. The rearrangement joins TRBV27 to TRBJ1-5, with no clear D. V lost 8 bases, J lost 3 bases, and 17 bases lay in between. The V gene's germline CDR1 is MNHEY and CDR2 SMNVEV (reference sequence). This CDR3 is 15 amino acids long.

The V call is TRBV19, the J call TRBJ2-7, with TRBD2 matching 7 bases. The ends lost 8 bases at V and 3 bases at J; junction bases unmatched: 1. The germline V gene has CDR1 LNHDA and CDR2 SQIVND (reference sequence). The CDR3 consists of 11 residues. The CDR3 DNA sequence: TGTGCCAGTGGGGACTACTACGAGCAGTACTTC. Protein sequence: CASGDYYEQYF.

The chain has TRBV29-1 and TRBJ2-1; D uncertain. Germline-derived CDR1 and CDR2 are SQVTM and ANQGSEA. V shed 2 bases and J shed 5 bases, with 10 bases lying between them. The length of the CDR3 is 13 residues. CDR3 amino acids: CSVESSRDNEQFF. The CDR3 DNA sequence: TGCAGCGTTGAATCATCTAGGGACAATGAGCAGTTCTTC.

The gene calls are TRBV11-3 and TRBJ2-3; D might be TRBD1 or TRBD2, each matching 5 bases. This CDR3 has 16 residues. Per the germline V gene, CDR1 is SGHNT and CDR2 is YENEEA. V lost 5 bases and J 4 bases, leaving 19 bases between the germline ends. The CDR3 here is CASSRQGPAVPDTQYF. As DNA, the CDR3 is TGTGCCAGCAGCCGCCAGGGACCCGCTGTCCCAGATACGCAGTATTTT.

This chain joins TRBV5-1 and TRBJ2-2; 8 bases are shared with TRBD1. Per germline, CDR1 SGHRS and CDR2 YFSETQ. Trimming cost V 4 bases and J 4 bases; bases outside gene matches: 6. CDR3 length: 15 residues. The DNA of the CDR3 is TGCGCCAGCAGCGGGAGACAGGGGTCCACCGGGGAGCTGTTTTTT. Its protein is CASSGRQGSTGELFF.

The chain has TRBV7-2 and TRBJ1-1; D gene unclear. This CDR3 spans 15 amino acids. The germline CDR1 and CDR2 sequences are SGHTA and FQGNSA. V was trimmed by 1 base and J by 1 base, leaving 10 bases between them. The chain's CDR3 is CASSLVGTGNTEAFF. CDR3 coding DNA: TGTGCCAGCAGCTTAGTGGGCACGGGGAACACTGAAGCTTTCTTT.

The chain joins TRBV28 to TRBJ2-7, with 8 bases identical to TRBD2. Germline trimming cut 2 bases from V and 5 bases from J; bases unmatched to any gene: 8. Germline-derived CDR1 and CDR2 are MDHEN and SYDVKM. The CDR3 sequence is 15 residues long. The CDR3 DNA reads TGTGCCAGCAGTTTAGGGTCGGCGGGAGGAAACGAGCAGTACTTC. It is translated as CASSLGSAGGNEQYF. The full variable domain, in which reference TRBV28 and TRBJ2-7 provide the parts outside the CDR3, is DVKVTQSSRYLVKRTGEKVFLECVQDMDHENMFWYRQDPGLGLRLIYFSYDVKMKEKGDIPEGYSVSREKKERFSLILESASTNQTSMYLCASSLGSAGGNEQYFGPGTRLTVT.

The chain employs TRBV28 and TRBJ2-1; 14 bases line up with TRBD2. With 6 bases clipped from V and 9 bases from J, the junction kept 16 bases outside the gene matches. CDR3 length equals 18 residues. Germline CDR1 is MDHEN and CDR2 is SYDVKM. CDR3 DNA sequence: TGTGCCAGCAGCACCGCCTCCGCGACTAGCGGGAGGGGGTCTGAGCAGTTCTTC. This codes for CASSTASATSGRGSEQFF. Filled out from reference TRBV28 and TRBJ2-1, the complete variable domain reads DVKVTQSSRYLVKRTGEKVFLECVQDMDHENMFWYRQDPGLGLRLIYFSYDVKMKEKGDIPEGYSVSREKKERFSLILESASTNQTSMYLCASSTASATSGRGSEQFFGPGTRLTVL.

CDR3 sequence: CATSDTSGRQTQYF. Here the CDR3 DNA reads TGTGCCACCAGTGATACTAGCGGGAGGCAGACCCAGTACTTC. The rearrangement links TRBV24-1 to TRBJ2-5, with TRBD2 matching over 12 bases. J gave up 6 bases and V 3 bases, and 1 base lay outside the gene matches. The CDR3 contains 14 residues. CDR1 and CDR2 from the germline V gene are KGHDR and SFDVKD.